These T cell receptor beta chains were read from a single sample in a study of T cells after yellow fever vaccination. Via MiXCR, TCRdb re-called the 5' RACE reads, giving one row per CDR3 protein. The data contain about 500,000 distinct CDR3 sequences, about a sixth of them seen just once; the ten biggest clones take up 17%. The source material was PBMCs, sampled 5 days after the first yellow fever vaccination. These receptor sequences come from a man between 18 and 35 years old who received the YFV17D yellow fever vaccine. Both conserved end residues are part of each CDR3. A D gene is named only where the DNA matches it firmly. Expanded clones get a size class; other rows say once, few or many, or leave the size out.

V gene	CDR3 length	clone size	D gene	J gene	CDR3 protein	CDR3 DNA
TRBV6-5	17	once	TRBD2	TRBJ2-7	CASSYPSPGTREYEQYF	TGTGCCAGCAGTTACCCGTCTCCGGGGACTAGGGAATACGAGCAGTACTTC
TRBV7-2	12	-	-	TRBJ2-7	CTSSFARYEQYF	TGTACCAGCAGCTTCGCTCGCTACGAGCAGTACTTC
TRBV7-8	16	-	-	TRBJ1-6	CASTIQGGSYNSPLHF	TGTGCCAGCACTATACAGGGCGGCTCCTATAATTCACCCCTCCACTTT
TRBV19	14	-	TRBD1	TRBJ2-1	CASRVQGANNEQFF	TGTGCCAGTAGAGTACAGGGGGCGAACAATGAGCAGTTCTTC
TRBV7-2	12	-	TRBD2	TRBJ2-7	CASSPGGRLQYF	TGTGCCAGCAGCCCGGGGGGGAGGTTACAGTACTTC
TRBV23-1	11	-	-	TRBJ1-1	CASSQSGEAFF	TGCGCCAGCAGTCAATCCGGTGAAGCTTTCTTT
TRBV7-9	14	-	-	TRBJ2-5	CASSSPRGQETQYF	TGTGCCAGCAGCTCCCCACGAGGACAAGAGACCCAGTACTTC
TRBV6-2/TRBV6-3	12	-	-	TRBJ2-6	CASFSGANVLTF	TGTGCCAGCTTCTCTGGGGCCAACGTCCTGACTTTC
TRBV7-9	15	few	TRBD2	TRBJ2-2	CASSFTSGYTGELFF	TGTGCCAGCAGCTTCACTAGCGGTTACACCGGGGAGCTGTTTTTT
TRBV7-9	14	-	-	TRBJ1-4	CASSTTRANEKLFF	TGTGCCAGCAGCACGACGCGAGCCAATGAAAAACTGTTTTTT
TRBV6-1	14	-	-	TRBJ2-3	CASSAGTSTDTQYF	TGTGCCAGCAGTGCCGGGACTAGCACAGATACGCAGTATTTT
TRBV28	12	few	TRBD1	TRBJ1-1	CASSLSRGLAFF	TGTGCCAGCAGTTTATCCAGGGGGCTAGCTTTCTTT
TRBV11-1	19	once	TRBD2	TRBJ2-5	CASRFGKGSGGTSLETQYF	TGTGCCAGCAGATTCGGAAAGGGTAGCGGGGGGACCTCCTTGGAGACCCAGTACTTC
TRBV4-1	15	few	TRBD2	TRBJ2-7	CASSQRAGETYEQYF	TGCGCCAGCAGCCAACGAGCGGGGGAAACATACGAGCAGTACTTC
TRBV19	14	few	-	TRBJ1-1	CASSLPGEGTEAFF	TGTGCCAGTAGTCTACCGGGGGAGGGAACTGAAGCTTTCTTT
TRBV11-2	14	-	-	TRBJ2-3	CASSLETAPDTQYF	TGTGCCAGCAGCTTAGAGACAGCCCCAGATACGCAGTATTTT